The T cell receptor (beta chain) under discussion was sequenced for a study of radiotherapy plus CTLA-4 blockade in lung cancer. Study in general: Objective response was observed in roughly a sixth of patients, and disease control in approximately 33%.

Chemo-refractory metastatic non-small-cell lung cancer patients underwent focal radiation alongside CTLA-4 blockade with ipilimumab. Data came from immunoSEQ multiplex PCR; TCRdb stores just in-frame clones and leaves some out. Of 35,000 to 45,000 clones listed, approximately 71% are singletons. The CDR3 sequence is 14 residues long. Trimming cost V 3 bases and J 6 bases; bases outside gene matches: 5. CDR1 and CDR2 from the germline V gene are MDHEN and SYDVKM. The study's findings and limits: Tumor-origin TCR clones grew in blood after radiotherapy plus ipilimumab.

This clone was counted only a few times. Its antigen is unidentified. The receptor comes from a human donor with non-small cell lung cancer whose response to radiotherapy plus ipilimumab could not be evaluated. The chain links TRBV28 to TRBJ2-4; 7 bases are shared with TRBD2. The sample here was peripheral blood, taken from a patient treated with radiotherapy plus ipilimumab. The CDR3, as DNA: TGTGCCAGCAGTTTTCTCAGGGAGGGAAACATTCAGTACTTC. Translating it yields CASSFLREGNIQYF.